Shown below are 13 T cell receptor beta chains from a single sample sequenced in a study of T-cell memory formation after mild COVID-19 (dated by TCRdb to 2020 to 2023). Library preparation used 5' RACE. This sample was sequenced with an Illumina NovaSeq 6000. TCRdb cleaned the public reads at Q25 with fastp, built clones with MiXCR and kept in-frame beta chains. Identical CDR3 protein sequences are pooled into one entry, listed with their most common genes and DNA. The sample includes about 270,000 distinct CDR3 sequences, with 15% to 17% observed a single time. The top ten constitute 2% to 2.5% of the sample. Sequenced: PBMCs or a T cell subset sorted from them (not recorded which). These receptor sequences come from an adult woman who had mild COVID-19 (a few samples of this study predate the infection). The sample titles of this study are shuffled in the database, so cell type and time point are left out; the donor was told from shared clones.

The chain is built from TRBV23-1 and TRBJ2-7; no clear D. TRBV23-1 is sorted into the ORF group, with uncertain function. This CDR3 contains 15 residues. V lost 3 bases, J lost 2 bases, and 14 bases lay in between. The CDR3 region has the DNA TGCGCCAGCAGTCAGCGAAGTCGGTATCCCTACGAGCAGTACTTC. Its protein product is CASSQRSRYPYEQYF.

The chain combines TRBV10-3 with TRBJ2-7; 7 nucleotides align to TRBD1. The CDR3 covers 13 residues. Trimming cost V 8 bases and J 2 bases; bases outside gene matches: 6. Germline lookup yields CDR1 ENHRY and CDR2 SYGVKD. The CDR3 region has the DNA TGTGCCATCCGGGACAGCTCCACCTACGAGCAGTACTTC. Amino acid sequence: CAIRDSSTYEQYF.

Worth noting for this clonotype: One junction end disagrees with the germline gene, perhaps due to a read error. V gene TRBV5-1 combines with J gene TRBJ1-1; D gene unclear. Germline V gene sequence: CDR1 SGHRS, CDR2 YFSETQ. The CDR3 is made up of 13 amino acids. The CDR3 region is CASSSELNTGAFF. As DNA, the CDR3 is TGCGCCAGCAGCTCGGAGCTCAACACTGGAGCTTTCTTT.

This chain uses TRBV20-1 with TRBJ2-4; D might be TRBD1 or TRBD2, each matching 7 bases. Germline V CDR1 and CDR2: DFQATT, SNEGSKA (reference sequence). V gave up 4 bases and J gave up 8 bases, with 21 bases separating them. This CDR3 is built from 15 residues. The CDR3 loop is CSATPAPRGGDIQYF. The DNA of the CDR3 is TGCAGTGCTACCCCCGCCCCCAGGGGGGGCGACATTCAGTACTTC.

In its sample, this clonotype was seen a few times. The chain carries TRBV5-1 and TRBJ2-7, with D maybe TRBD2 (5 bases). The germline gives CDR1 SGHRS, CDR2 YFSETQ. The V end lost 1 base, the J end lost 2 bases, and 10 bases lay between the germline ends. This CDR3 is built from 14 residues. The CDR3 DNA reads TGCGCCAGCAGCTTGCGAGGGTTAGCCTACGAGCAGTACTTC. This sequence encodes CASSLRGLAYEQYF.

This clonotype was counted a few times. At one of its ends the junction is not consistent with the germline gene, which may arise from a read error. This chain connects TRBV3-1 to TRBJ1-1, with 7 bases fitting TRBD1. The CDR3 contains 13 residues. Germline assignment: CDR1 LGHDT and CDR2 YNNKEL (reference sequence). CDR3 coding DNA: TGTGCCAGCAGCAAAGACAGGGCCACTGAAGCTTTCTTT. It translates to CASSKDRATEAFF.

The CDR3 DNA is TGTGCCAGCTCACCCACCGGGACAGCCTTTGGGAGCTCTGGGGCCAACGTCCTGACTTTC. The encoded protein is CASSPTGTAFGSSGANVLTF. The J gene is TRBJ2-6, the V gene TRBV18, with TRBD1 matching 7 bases. Germline-derived CDR1 and CDR2 are KGHSH and LQKENI. The CDR3 consists of 20 residues. V gave up 3 bases and J gave up 0 bases; unmatched junction bases: 14.

In this sample, this clonotype turned up once. The CDR3: CAWRGTGAPSGYTF. CDR3 sequence (DNA): TGTGCCTGGAGGGGGACAGGGGCGCCTTCCGGCTACACCTTC. This chain joins TRBV30 and TRBJ1-2, with TRBD1 matching 10 bases. Germline-derived CDR1 and CDR2 are GTSNPN and SVGIG (reference sequence). This CDR3 comprises 14 residues. The V segment lost 3 bases and the J segment 8 bases; nucleotides outside the gene matches: 9.

The chain has TRBV5-6 and TRBJ1-5; the D gene is possibly TRBD1 (5 bases). The germline V and J ends were trimmed by 4 bases and 0 bases, with 11 bases remaining between them. Germline CDR1 and CDR2: SGHDT and YYEEEE. The CDR3 length is 15 residues. DNA of the CDR3: TGTGCCAGCAGCCACCAGGGAAATAGCAATCAGCCCCAGCATTTT. Translating it yields CASSHQGNSNQPQHF.

This clonotype has more than one count but fewer than ten. Here the CDR3 DNA reads TGCAGTGCTAGAGGGAATGGGTGGGAAGAGACCCAGTACTTC. Translating it yields CSARGNGWEETQYF. The chain is built from TRBV20-1 and TRBJ2-5; D uncertain. This CDR3 is built from 14 residues. Germline values: CDR1 DFQATT, CDR2 SNEGSKA (reference sequence). V lost 1 base and J 3 bases, leaving 12 bases between the germline ends.

The chain recombines TRBV7-2 with TRBJ1-1; TRBD1 agrees at 8 bases. V lost 5 bases and J lost 7; bases outside the gene matches: 12. This CDR3 has 15 residues. Per germline, CDR1 SGHTA and CDR2 FQGNSA. The CDR3, as DNA: TGTGCCAGCAGCAAAGGGACAGGAGGGGTGTTTGAAGCTTTCTTT. It codes for CASSKGTGGVFEAFF.

The rearrangement links TRBV7-9 to TRBJ2-5; D is unresolved. The V gene lost 4 bases and the J gene lost 8 bases, with 5 bases spanning the gap. The CDR3 extends over 10 amino acids. Germline loops: CDR1 SEHNR, CDR2 FQNEAQ (reference sequence). The CDR3 DNA sequence: TGTGCCAGCAGCTCTGAAACCCAGTACTTC. This gives the protein CASSSETQYF.

The V gene is TRBV24-1, the J gene TRBJ2-1; D gene unclear. The CDR3 is 13 amino acids. CDR1 is KGHDR and CDR2 is SFDVKD in the germline V gene. V shed 5 bases and J shed 6 bases, with 10 bases lying between them. CDR3 sequence (DNA): TGTGCCACCAGTGGTCGGAGCTCCAATGAGCAGTTCTTC. It is translated as CATSGRSSNEQFF.